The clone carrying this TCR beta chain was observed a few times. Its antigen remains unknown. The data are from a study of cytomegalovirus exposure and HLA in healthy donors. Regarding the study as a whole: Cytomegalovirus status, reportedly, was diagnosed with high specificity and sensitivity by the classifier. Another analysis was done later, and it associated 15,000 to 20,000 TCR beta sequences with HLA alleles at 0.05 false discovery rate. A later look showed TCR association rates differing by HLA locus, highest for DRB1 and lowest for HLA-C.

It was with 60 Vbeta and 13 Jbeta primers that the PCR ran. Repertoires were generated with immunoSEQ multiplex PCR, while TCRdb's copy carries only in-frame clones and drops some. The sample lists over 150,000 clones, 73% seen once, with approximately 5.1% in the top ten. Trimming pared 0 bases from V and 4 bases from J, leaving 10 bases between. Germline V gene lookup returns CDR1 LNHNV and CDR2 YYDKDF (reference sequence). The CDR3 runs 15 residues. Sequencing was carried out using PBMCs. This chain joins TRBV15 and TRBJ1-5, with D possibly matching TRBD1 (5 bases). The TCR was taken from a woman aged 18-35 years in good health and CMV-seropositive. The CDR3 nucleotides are TGTGCCACCAGCAGAGATAGACGGGGGAATCAGCCCCAGCATTTT. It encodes CATSRDRRGNQPQHF.